A single T cell receptor beta chain is shown here with its context. Its specificity is unknown. The V gene's germline CDR1 is LNHDA and CDR2 SQIVND (reference sequence). V lost 3 bases to trimming and J lost 2 bases, with 13 bases between them. This CDR3 has 15 residues. The data originate from a study of cytomegalovirus exposure and HLA in healthy donors. 13 Jbeta primers and 60 Vbeta primers were used for the PCR. Sequencing used immunoSEQ multiplex PCR; TCRdb keeps in-frame clones, though not all of them. The table lists about 170,000 clones, approximately 75% of them singletons. Whole-study findings and limits: Most TCR sequences were seen very rarely across donors, but some public TCRs occurred in many. The likely explanation for a cluster of highly shared sequence variants was sequencing artifact.

This receptor was obtained from a girl aged 10 to 17 in good health and CMV-seronegative. The chain couples TRBV19 to TRBJ1-1; D gene ambiguous. Sequenced sample: PBMCs. The DNA of the CDR3 is TGTGCCAGTAGTATTTCCCACGGGGATAACACTGAAGCTTTCTTT. Protein product: CASSISHGDNTEAFF. Full variable domain (outside the CDR3, taken from reference TRBV19 and TRBJ1-1): DGGITQSPKYLFRKEGQNVTLSCEQNLNHDAMYWYRQDPGQGLRLIYYSQIVNDFQKGDIAEGYSVSREKKESFPLTVTSAQKNPTAFYLCASSISHGDNTEAFFGQGTRLTVV.